Following are 15 T cell receptor beta chains from one sample sequenced in a study of CD8 T cells in Susac syndrome. RNA totalling roughly 0.5 to 1 ug underwent reverse transcription with random hexamers. TCRdb reanalysed the immunoSEQ multiplex PCR reads using MiXCR and keeps one entry per CDR3 protein. The data contain roughly 150,000 distinct CDR3 sequences, just under 95% of them seen just once; the ten biggest clones take up around 0.13%. The sample consisted of CD4+ T cells from PBMCs. Receptor source: a human donor in good health.

The J gene is TRBJ2-5, the V gene TRBV7-2; 10 bases are shared with TRBD2. After removal of 0 bases from V and 10 bases from J, the junction contained 14 bases not matched to a gene. The CDR3 runs to 17 residues. Germline V gives CDR1 SGHTA, CDR2 FQGNSA. The CDR3 bases are TGTGCCAGCAGCTTAGCGTACGGGACTAGCGCTATCTCGGGCCAGTACTTC. As protein: CASSLAYGTSAISGQYF.

The chain recombines TRBV5-1 with TRBJ2-5, with D possibly being TRBD1 or TRBD2 (5 bases each). V was shortened by 4 bases and J by 5 bases, with 18 bases between the two germline ends. The V gene's germline CDR1 is SGHRS and CDR2 YFSETQ. CDR3 length equals 15 residues. The CDR3 DNA sequence: TGCGCCAGCAGCCTCGGGACGGGCATCCGGGAGACCCAGTACTTC. It encodes CASSLGTGIRETQYF.

This clonotype was detected only once. The chain couples TRBV20-1 to TRBJ1-1, with D unclear. Trimming pared 7 bases from V and 7 bases from J, leaving 13 bases between. There are 11 residues in the CDR3. Germline CDR1 DFQATT, CDR2 SNEGSKA (reference sequence). Here the CDR3 DNA reads TGCAGTGTTACCACTCGGGGTGAAGCTTTCTTT. Protein sequence: CSVTTRGEAFF.

The gene calls are TRBV6-5 and TRBJ1-2; unclear D gene. The germline CDR1 and CDR2 sequences are MNHEY and SVGAGI. The CDR3 spans 14 residues. Deletions cut 0 bases from V and 8 bases from J, with 13 bases between. CDR3 nucleotide sequence: TGTGCCAGCAGTTACTCGGGCGATTTCCTGGGCTACACCTTC. This sequence encodes CASSYSGDFLGYTF.

The chain couples TRBV14 to TRBJ1-2; no definite D call. The CDR3 is made up of 13 amino acids. Germline loops: CDR1 SGHDN, CDR2 FVKESK. V dropped 5 bases and J dropped 4 bases, with 11 bases sitting between them. CDR3 sequence: CASSEGRSYGYTF. The CDR3 DNA sequence: TGTGCCAGCAGCGAAGGAAGGTCCTATGGCTACACCTTC.

J is TRBJ2-7 and V is TRBV5-1; tentative D call: TRBD1 (7 bases). The V end was cut by 0 bases, the J end by 5 bases, with 15 bases between. The CDR3 loop spans 15 amino acids. CDR1 is SGHRS and CDR2 is YFSETQ in the germline V gene. The CDR3, as DNA: TGCGCCAGCAGCTTGGAGGGTGGAGGGGGCGACGAGCAGTACTTC. This sequence encodes CASSLEGGGGDEQYF.

The chain recombines TRBV3-1 with TRBJ1-2; D perhaps matches TRBD1 (6 bases). Germline V gene lookup returns CDR1 LGHDT and CDR2 YNNKEL (reference sequence). There are 14 residues in the CDR3. Trimming cost V 3 bases and J 4 bases, with 12 bases left between them. CDR3 bases: TGTGCCAGCAGCCACGAGACAGGAATCTATGGCTACACCTTC. Translation: CASSHETGIYGYTF. The variable domain in full, completed from reference TRBV3-1 and TRBJ1-2, reads DTAVSQTPKYLVTQMGNDKSIKCEQNLGHDTMYWYKQDSKKFLKIMFSYNNKELIINETVPNRFSPKSPDKAHLNLHINSLELGDSAVYFCASSHETGIYGYTFGSGTRLTVV.

The CDR3 loop is CASSLTGGNNEQFF. Written as DNA, the CDR3 is TGTGCCAGCAGCTTAACGGGGGGGAACAATGAGCAGTTCTTC. The chain is built from TRBV7-3 and TRBJ2-1; 7 bases agree with TRBD2. Germline CDR1 and CDR2: SGHTA and FQGTGA. With V trimmed by 0 bases and J by 5 bases, 1 base remained unmatched. The CDR3 totals 14 residues.

The chain has TRBV7-8 and TRBJ2-7, with 9 nucleotides matching TRBD2. The germline V gene encodes CDR1 SGHVS and CDR2 FQNEAQ. J lost 9 bases, V lost 2 bases, and 11 bases had no gene match. CDR3 length: 15 residues. The CDR3 DNA follows: TGTGCCAGCAGCTTAAGCGGGACTAGCCACCTTGGGCAGTACTTC. This sequence encodes CASSLSGTSHLGQYF. The whole variable domain, remainder taken from reference TRBV7-8 and TRBJ2-7, is GAGVSQSPRYKVAKRGQDVALRCDPISGHVSLFWYQQALGQGPEFLTYFQNEAQLDKSGLPSDRFFAERPEGSVSTLKIQRTQQEDSAVYLCASSLSGTSHLGQYFGPGTRLTVT.

This clonotype appeared a single time. This chain connects TRBV12-3 or TRBV12-4 to TRBJ2-5, with D possibly being TRBD1 (5 bases). The CDR3 totals 13 residues. V shed 2 bases and J shed 7 bases, with 11 bases lying between them. Here the CDR3 reads CASSLTGPTTQYF. CDR3 in DNA: TGTGCCAGCAGTTTAACAGGTCCAACGACCCAGTACTTC.

The rearrangement links TRBV11-2 to TRBJ2-3; 7 nucleotides align to TRBD2. Germline V gene data show CDR1 as SGHAT and CDR2 as FQNNGV. Losses at the gene ends were 2 bases for V and 5 bases for J; bases not matched to a gene: 10. This CDR3 comprises 16 residues. CDR3: CASSLLWGGFVDTQYF. The CDR3 DNA reads TGTGCCAGCAGCTTACTGTGGGGGGGTTTCGTAGATACGCAGTATTTT.

This clonotype was counted between two and nine times. V and J are TRBV18 and TRBJ2-5, with D tentatively TRBD1 (5 bases). Germline-derived CDR1 and CDR2 are KGHSH and LQKENI. CDR3 length equals 13 residues. Trimming took off 3 bases at V and 2 bases at J, with 7 bases between the two ends. The CDR3 DNA follows: TGTGCCAGCTCACCCAGACAGCAAGAGACCCAGTACTTC. Its translation: CASSPRQQETQYF.

V and J are TRBV5-4 and TRBJ2-2; 7 bases fit TRBD2. The CDR3 loop spans 15 amino acids. The V gene's germline CDR1 is SGHNT and CDR2 YYREEE (reference sequence). J was trimmed by 1 base and V by 2 bases; bases with no gene match: 2. CDR3 protein: CASSFASGNTGELFF. CDR3 bases: TGTGCCAGCAGCTTCGCTAGCGGGAACACCGGGGAGCTGTTTTTT.

This chain uses TRBV2 with TRBJ1-4; D uncertain. This CDR3 has 11 amino acids. Between the trimmed V and J ends, which lost 6 bases and 7 bases, there was a span of 6 bases. Germline CDR1 reads SNHLY; CDR2 reads FYNNEI. For the CDR3, the DNA is TGTGCCAGCAGCCTTATTGAAAAACTGTTTTTT. It is translated as CASSLIEKLFF.

CDR3 in amino acids: CASSQAAGWGYTF. In DNA, the CDR3 is TGTGCCAGCAGCCAAGCGGCAGGATGGGGCTACACCTTC. The chain carries TRBV3-1 and TRBJ1-2; D remains unclear. This CDR3 spans 13 amino acids. Looked up from germline, CDR1 is LGHDT and CDR2 is YNNKEL (reference sequence). V lost 1 base and J lost 8, with 11 bases in between. The full variable domain, its missing parts supplied by reference TRBV3-1 and TRBJ1-2, is DTAVSQTPKYLVTQMGNDKSIKCEQNLGHDTMYWYKQDSKKFLKIMFSYNNKELIINETVPNRFSPKSPDKAHLNLHINSLELGDSAVYFCASSQAAGWGYTFGSGTRLTVV.